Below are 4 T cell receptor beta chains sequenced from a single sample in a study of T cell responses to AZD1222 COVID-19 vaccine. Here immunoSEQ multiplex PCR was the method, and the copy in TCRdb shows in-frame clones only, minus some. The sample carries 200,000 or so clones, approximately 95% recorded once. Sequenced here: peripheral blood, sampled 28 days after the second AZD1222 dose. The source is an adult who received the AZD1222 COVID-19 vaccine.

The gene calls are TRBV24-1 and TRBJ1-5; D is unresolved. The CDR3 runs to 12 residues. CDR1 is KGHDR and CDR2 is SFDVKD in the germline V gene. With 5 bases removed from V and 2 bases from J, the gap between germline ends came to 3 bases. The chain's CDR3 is CATSGGNQPQHF. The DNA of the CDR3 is TGTGCCACCAGTGGGGGCAATCAGCCCCAGCATTTT.

The CDR3 DNA reads TGCGCCAGCAGCCAAGAGGTTGGGTTCTATGGCTACACCTTC. This translates into CASSQEVGFYGYTF. The chain uses TRBV4-1 and TRBJ1-2; D not certain. This CDR3 comprises 14 residues. The germline CDR1 and CDR2 sequences are MGHRA and YSYEKL. Trimming removed 0 bases at V and 4 bases at J, with 9 bases between.

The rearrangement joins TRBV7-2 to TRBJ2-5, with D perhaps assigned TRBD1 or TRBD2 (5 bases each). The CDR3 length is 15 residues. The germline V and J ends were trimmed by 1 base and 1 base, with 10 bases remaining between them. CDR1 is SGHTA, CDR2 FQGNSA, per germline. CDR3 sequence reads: CASSLVRGTQETQYF. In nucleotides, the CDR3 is TGTGCCAGCAGCTTAGTCCGGGGCACCCAAGAGACCCAGTACTTC.

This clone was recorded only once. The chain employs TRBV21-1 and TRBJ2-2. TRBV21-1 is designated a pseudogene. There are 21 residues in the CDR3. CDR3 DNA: TGTGCCAGCAGCAAATACAGGATTCCGGGACGGGTCTCCCTAGGCACCGGGGAGCTGTTTTTT. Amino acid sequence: CASSKYRIPGRVSLGTGELFF.